This TCR beta chain originates from a study of T cell repertoires in ileal Crohn's disease. Overall study: The M6 sample came from neoterminal ileum during colonoscopy after surgery.

Time point defined: neoterminal ileum biopsy at postoperative endoscopy, about 6 months after surgery. Study findings and constraints: Postoperative endoscopy occurred within one year, median approximately 7 months. Sorted CD8 T cells held more high-frequency clones than CD4.

As concerns this clone: Antigen: not known.

V lost 0 bases, J lost 6 bases, and 4 bases stayed unmatched. The CDR3 loop spans 14 amino acids. CDR1 is SGHRS, CDR2 YFSETQ, per germline. Around 0.55 micrograms of biopsy DNA per sample underwent TCRB immunosequencing. Data came from immunoSEQ multiplex PCR; TCRdb stores just in-frame clones and leaves some out. Of 1,300 to 1,500 clones listed, approximately 80% are singletons. This receptor was taken from an adult with Crohn's disease. Material for sequencing was ileal tissue. The V gene is TRBV5-1, the J gene TRBJ2-7, with TRBD2 matching 9 bases. CDR3 coding DNA: TGCGCCAGCAGCTTGGAGCGGGGGGCAGGCGAGCAGTACTTC. It yields the protein CASSLERGAGEQYF.